This TCR beta chain was recovered during a study of blood T cell repertoires in COVID-19. Study context: COVID-19 samples, acute and convalescent, were from the United States, Italy and Spain. PBMCs, B-cell-depleted T cells, or T cells provided the cDNA or gDNA that made up the material.

V dropped 0 bases and J dropped 2 bases, with 4 bases sitting between them. The CDR3 loop spans 14 amino acids. Per germline, CDR1 SGHTA and CDR2 FQGTGA. How the authors handled the data: Nucleated cell number was recorded as an estimate derived from reference gene primer amplification. Produced via immunoSEQ multiplex PCR; TCRdb's table is partial and in-frame only. V, J and clone size reflect that table, while D and trimming were determined from the DNA. The sample records about 260,000 clones, about 88% being singletons. Seattle participants joined during active infection and were tracked over time.

The V call is TRBV7-3, the J call TRBJ2-2; no firm D call. The sequence derives from a woman in her twenties or thirties with COVID-19, enrolled during active disease. The source material was peripheral blood. CDR3 in DNA: TGTGCCAGCAGCTTAACCCTTAACACCGGGGAGCTGTTTTTT. This translates into CASSLTLNTGELFF. Complete variable domain (other parts from reference TRBV7-3 and TRBJ2-2): GAGVSQTPSNKVTEKGKYVELRCDPISGHTALYWYRQSLGQGPEFLIYFQGTGAADDSGLPNDRFFAVRPEGSVSTLKIQRTERGDSAVYLCASSLTLNTGELFFGEGSRLTVL.